The clone carrying this T cell receptor (beta chain) was counted ten times or more. Its antigen is not known. The germline CDR1 and CDR2 sequences are MNHEY and SMNVEV (reference sequence). The CDR3 has 14 residues. Trimming removed 4 bases at V and 5 bases at J, with 14 bases between. The data are from a study of Graves' ophthalmopathy and Graves' hyperthyroidism. Study outcomes and limitations: Using 13 signatures, a model distinguished ophthalmopathy from stable hyperthyroidism, reaching around 88% sensitivity and 81.08% specificity. Most clonotypes expanded in thyroid above 0.001 frequency were present in blood too.

Amplification of the TCR beta CDR3 regions used RNA transcripts (as template). Amplification began with first-round RT-PCR using HTBI primers, then second-round multiplex PCR was performed. Using its own MiXCR run on the multiplex PCR reads, TCRdb lists one record per CDR3 protein. The sample has a few hundred thousand distinct CDR3 sequences, 17% seen once. Researchers classed hyperthyroidism as stable given no ophthalmopathy within 18 months of follow-up. The gene calls are TRBV27 and TRBJ1-1; D possibly corresponds to TRBD1 (5 bases). The source of this sequence is an adult woman with stable Graves' hyperthyroidism. Material for sequencing was peripheral blood. CDR3 sequence: CASSYQNGATEAFF. The CDR3, as DNA: TGTGCCAGCAGTTATCAGAACGGGGCGACTGAAGCTTTCTTT.